This T cell receptor beta chain was recovered during a study of T cells after posttransplantation cyclophosphamide. General observations from the study: Blood and skin or GI T cell repertoires showed limited TRB overlap. Later post-transplant blood repertoires were often dominated by donor CD8+ memory clones. After PTCy, TRB diversity resembled that of CNI/methotrexate controls.

The CDR3 contains 15 residues. The germline CDR1 and CDR2 sequences are SGHAT and FQNNGV. Germline trimming cut 1 base from V and 7 bases from J; bases unmatched to any gene: 5. TCRdb's copy holds only in-frame clones and misses some; the assay was immunoSEQ multiplex PCR. The table lists around 26,000 clones, with no singletons. This clone was picked up many times. Its specificity is unknown. A marrow graft followed busulfan-fludarabine conditioning, with cyclophosphamide on days +3 and +4. The chain carries TRBV11-2 and TRBJ1-5; 9 bases line up with TRBD1. This TCR derives from a male patient between 18 and 35 years old who received an allogeneic stem cell transplant from a related donor, was CMV-positive, and had no GVHD. Some T cells could come from the graft donor. This sample comprised PBMCs, obtained after allogeneic stem cell transplant with posttransplant cyclophosphamide. CDR3 sequence reads: CASSLGTGVFQPQHF. The CDR3 DNA reads as TGTGCCAGCAGCTTAGGGACAGGGGTGTTCCAGCCCCAGCATTTT.